The 7 T cell receptor beta chains reported below all come from one sample, sequenced in a study of Graves' ophthalmopathy and Graves' hyperthyroidism. RNA transcripts were the template, and TCR beta CDR3 regions were amplified from them. The workflow started with a first-round RT-PCR run with HTBI primers and then moved on to a second-round multiplex PCR. MiXCR, run by TCRdb on the multiplex PCR reads, gives a single entry per CDR3 protein. Counted here are almost 750,000 distinct CDR3 sequences, roughly two fifths occurring once; the ten biggest clones make up 44%. Sequences were obtained from peripheral blood. These receptors came from an adult man with Graves' ophthalmopathy.

This clonotype was observed a few times. The CDR3 loop is CASSDGLAGVSEQYF. Written as DNA, the CDR3 is TGTGCCAGCAGCGATGGACTAGCGGGAGTTTCCGAGCAGTACTTC. The chain recombines TRBV6-4 with TRBJ2-7; 13 bases map to TRBD2. The CDR3 runs to 15 residues. V lost 6 bases to trimming and J lost 6 bases; unmatched junction nucleotides: 8. Germline V gives CDR1 MRHNA, CDR2 SNTAGT.

This clonotype occurred many times. CDR3 DNA: TGTGCCAGCAGCCGTGGACAGTTTAATGAAAAACTGTTTTTT. This translates into CASSRGQFNEKLFF. The chain combines TRBV7-9 with TRBJ1-4; a possible D gene is TRBD1 (6 bases). V was clipped by 5 bases and J by 4 bases, with 11 bases between them. Germline V gene data show CDR1 as SEHNR and CDR2 as FQNEAQ (reference sequence). The CDR3 extends over 14 amino acids.

V is TRBV19 and J is TRBJ2-5; no clear D. This CDR3 spans 13 amino acids. Germline V gene data show CDR1 as LNHDA and CDR2 as SQIVND (reference sequence). V lost 4 bases to trimming and J lost 5 bases, with 11 bases between them. The CDR3 DNA sequence: TGTGCCAGTAGTAGTGGGGTTAGGGAGACCCAGTACTTC. Its translation: CASSSGVRETQYF. Together with reference TRBV19 and TRBJ2-5, the CDR3 gives the full variable domain: DGGITQSPKYLFRKEGQNVTLSCEQNLNHDAMYWYRQDPGQGLRLIYYSQIVNDFQKGDIAEGYSVSREKKESFPLTVTSAQKNPTAFYLCASSSGVRETQYFGPGTRLLVL.

The chain carries TRBV7-9 and TRBJ1-1, with 9 bases matching TRBD1. V lost 5 bases and J lost 9; bases outside the gene matches: 10. CDR1 and CDR2 from the germline V gene are SEHNR and FQNEAQ (reference sequence). The CDR3 spans 14 residues. CDR3 protein: CASSQTGGGQQAFF. The CDR3 DNA reads TGTGCCAGCAGCCAGACAGGGGGTGGTCAGCAAGCTTTCTTT. The whole variable domain, remainder taken from reference TRBV7-9 and TRBJ1-1, is DTGVSQNPRHKITKRGQNVTFRCDPISEHNRLYWYRQTLGQGPEFLTYFQNEAQLEKSRLLSDRFSAERPKGSFSTLEIQRTEQGDSAMYLCASSQTGGGQQAFFGQGTRLTVV.

This CDR3 is CSFRTGDNTGELFF. The CDR3 nucleotides read TGCAGCTTCCGGACAGGGGATAACACCGGGGAGCTGTTTTTT. The chain recombines TRBV29-1 with TRBJ2-2, with 9 nucleotides matching TRBD1. The CDR3 contains 14 residues. V was pared by 8 bases and J by 2 bases, with 6 bases of the junction left unmatched. Germline V lookup: CDR1 SQVTM, CDR2 ANQGSEA.

V usage is TRBV9 and J usage is TRBJ1-6; unclear D gene. There are 12 residues in the CDR3. Trimming stripped 0 bases from V and 9 bases from J, with 4 bases between. In germline, CDR1 is SGDLS, CDR2 YYNGEE. The DNA for the CDR3 is TGTGCCAGCAGCGTAGCAGGTTCACCCCTCCACTTT. This gives the protein CASSVAGSPLHF.

The CDR3 is CASSLAGVITEAFF. CDR3 nucleotide sequence: TGTGCCAGCAGCCTTGCTGGGGTCATCACTGAAGCTTTCTTT. This chain joins TRBV12-3 or TRBV12-4 and TRBJ1-1, with D unclear. Trimming shortened V by 6 bases and J by 4 bases, and 15 bases separated the two germline ends. This CDR3 is built from 14 residues.